One and the same sample provided the 9 T cell receptor beta chains below, sequenced in a study of regulatory T cells in long-lasting Graves disease. Documented time point: newly diagnosed GD, antithyroid drugs for less than 3 months. RNA from PBMCs was the source of the TCR library. With iRepertoire HTBI primers and Arm-PCR of CDR3 regions, TCR beta libraries were built. TCRdb re-analysed the multiplex PCR reads in MiXCR, keeping a single row per CDR3 protein. The table lists 560,000 or so distinct CDR3 sequences, about 16% of them singletons. Separately, the same data were catalogued under a study of T cells in Graves' hyperthyroidism and ophthalmopathy.

The starting material was peripheral blood mononuclear cells (PBMCs), obtained at new diagnosis, from a patient treated with antithyroid drugs. Receptors originate from a man between 18 and 35 years old with Graves disease.

This clonotype was found a few times. This chain uses TRBV27 with TRBJ2-6, with a tentative D call TRBD1 (6 bases). The CDR3 runs to 14 residues. Germline CDR1 MNHEY, CDR2 SMNVEV (reference sequence). V shed 7 bases and J shed 0 bases, with 7 bases lying between them. CDR3 sequence reads: CASKQGSGANVLTF. CDR3 in DNA: TGTGCCAGCAAACAGGGCTCTGGGGCCAACGTCCTGACTTTC.

This clonotype has a handful of counts. The chain carries TRBV27 and TRBJ1-2; 9 bases align to TRBD1. Germline loops: CDR1 MNHEY, CDR2 SMNVEV (reference sequence). The CDR3 is made up of 14 amino acids. Trimming took 5 bases from V and 10 from J; bases not matched to a gene: 11. CDR3: CASSPRDRVDYYTF. CDR3 coding DNA: TGTGCCAGCAGTCCCCGGGACAGGGTGGACTACTACACCTTC.

This clonotype has just a few counts. The rearrangement joins TRBV20-1 to TRBJ2-5, with TRBD1 identical over 8 bases. This CDR3 is built from 15 residues. Germline trimming cut 0 bases from V and 5 bases from J; bases unmatched to any gene: 8. The germline V gene has CDR1 DFQATT and CDR2 SNEGSKA (reference sequence). The CDR3 bases are TGCAGTGCTAGAGATGCAGGGGGCGCAGGGGAGACCCAGTACTTC. This translates into CSARDAGGAGETQYF.

The genes are TRBV7-9 and TRBJ1-1, with D perhaps TRBD1 (5 bases). Germline V gives CDR1 SEHNR, CDR2 FQNEAQ (reference sequence). There are 15 residues in the CDR3. The V gene lost 4 bases and the J gene lost 1 base, with 13 bases spanning the gap. CDR3 DNA sequence: TGTGCCAGCAGCTCCCCGGGGACGACGAACACTGAAGCTTTCTTT. Translation gives CASSSPGTTNTEAFF.

This clonotype was recorded at least ten times. V is TRBV12-3 or TRBV12-4 and J is TRBJ2-3, with D possibly TRBD2 on 6 matching bases. Deletions cut 5 bases from V and 2 bases from J, with 14 bases between. This CDR3 has 15 residues. CDR3 protein: CASSTSGLNTDTQYF. In DNA, the CDR3 is TGTGCCAGCAGTACCTCGGGACTCAACACAGATACGCAGTATTTT.

V and J are TRBV18 and TRBJ2-2; D might be TRBD2 (6 bases). Germline V gene data show CDR1 as KGHSH and CDR2 as LQKENI. The CDR3 extends over 16 amino acids. Trimming pared 2 bases from V and 5 bases from J, leaving 15 bases between. In DNA, the CDR3 is TGTGCCAGCTCACCATATCGGACGGAGGGGACCGGGGAGCTGTTTTTT. As protein: CASSPYRTEGTGELFF.

This clonotype has a count of ten or more. The V call is TRBV5-1, the J call TRBJ2-1; 7 nucleotides line up with TRBD2. Germline V gene sequence: CDR1 SGHRS, CDR2 YFSETQ. The CDR3 spans 15 residues. V dropped 3 bases and J dropped 1; count of bases not matched to a gene: 4. The CDR3 reads CASSSGLVSYNEQFF. The CDR3 region has the DNA TGCGCCAGCAGCTCCGGACTAGTATCCTACAATGAGCAGTTCTTC.

This clonotype was counted many times. V usage is TRBV7-9 and J usage is TRBJ2-7; no clear D. The CDR3 consists of 14 residues. Looked up from germline, CDR1 is SEHNR and CDR2 is FQNEAQ (reference sequence). V dropped 2 bases and J dropped 3 bases, with 11 bases sitting between them. CDR3 residues: CASSLSKKSYEQYF. The CDR3 region has the DNA TGTGCCAGCAGCTTAAGTAAAAAGAGCTACGAGCAGTACTTC.

This clonotype was recorded at least ten times. The rearrangement links TRBV20-1 to TRBJ2-1; maybe TRBD2 (6 bases). The V and J ends lost 6 bases and 6 bases respectively, with 15 bases between them. This CDR3 contains 13 residues. Germline loops: CDR1 DFQATT, CDR2 SNEGSKA (reference sequence). The CDR3: CSARRAWGNEQFF. For the CDR3, the DNA is TGCAGTGCCCGGAGGGCCTGGGGCAATGAGCAGTTCTTC.